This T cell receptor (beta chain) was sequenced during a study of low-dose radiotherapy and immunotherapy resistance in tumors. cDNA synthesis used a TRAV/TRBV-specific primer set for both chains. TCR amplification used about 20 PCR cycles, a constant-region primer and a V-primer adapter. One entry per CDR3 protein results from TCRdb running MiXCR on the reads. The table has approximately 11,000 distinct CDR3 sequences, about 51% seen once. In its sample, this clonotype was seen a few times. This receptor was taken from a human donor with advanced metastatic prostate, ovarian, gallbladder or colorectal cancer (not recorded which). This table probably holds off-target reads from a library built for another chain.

This CDR3 is CASSEYTTEQYF. As DNA, the CDR3 is TGTGCCAGCAGTGAGTATACGACCGAGCAGTACTTC. V gene TRBV2 combines with J gene TRBJ2-7; D gene ambiguous. Germline loops: CDR1 SNHLY, CDR2 FYNNEI. The CDR3 contains 12 residues. V lost 3 bases and J lost 6, with 9 bases in between.